This passage covers 23 T cell receptor beta chains from one sample sequenced in a study of cytomegalovirus exposure and HLA in healthy donors. The PCR employed 60 Vbeta primers together with 13 Jbeta primers. TCRdb's copy holds only in-frame clones and misses some; the assay was immunoSEQ multiplex PCR. Of more than 80,000 clones listed, about four fifths are singletons. The sequencing input was PBMCs. The receptor source for this set is a human donor in good health.

The chain carries TRBV18 and TRBJ1-5; 8 nucleotides match TRBD1. The J segment lost 5 bases and the V segment lost 6 bases, leaving 9 bases of the junction unmatched. The CDR3 is 15 amino acids. Germline V gene sequence: CDR1 KGHSH, CDR2 LQKENI. The chain's CDR3 is CASSDQGAGDQPQHF. The CDR3 nucleotides are TGTGCCAGCTCGGACCAGGGGGCGGGGGATCAGCCCCAGCATTTT.

This sequence joins TRBV5-5 and TRBJ2-7, with 12 positions matching TRBD1. Germline lookup yields CDR1 SGHKS and CDR2 YYEKEE (reference sequence). Trimming cost V 3 bases and J 7 bases; bases outside gene matches: 5. The CDR3 contains 14 residues. CDR3 region: CASSWDRGLGEQYF. The CDR3 DNA sequence: TGTGCCAGCAGCTGGGACAGGGGGCTAGGGGAGCAGTACTTC.

V and J are TRBV15 and TRBJ2-5; no definite D call. In germline, CDR1 is LNHNV, CDR2 YYDKDF (reference sequence). CDR3 length: 13 residues. Trimming shortened V by 1 base and J by 3 bases, and 6 bases separated the two germline ends. In DNA form, the CDR3 reads TGTGCCACCAGCAGAGGTAGAAAAGAGACCCAGTACTTC. Translating gives CATSRGRKETQYF.

This chain connects TRBV10-3 to TRBJ2-7; D is unclear. Trimming left V 9 bases short and J 3 bases short, with 21 bases between. CDR1 is ENHRY and CDR2 is SYGVKD in the germline V gene. The CDR3 covers 15 residues. The DNA for the CDR3 is TGTGCCATAAAATCTGGGCGTGGTGTCATCTACGAGCAGTACTTC. Its protein is CAIKSGRGVIYEQYF.

V usage is TRBV7-2 and J usage is TRBJ2-5, with D perhaps TRBD2 (5 bases). This CDR3 spans 13 amino acids. Germline V gene data show CDR1 as SGHTA and CDR2 as FQGNSA. Trimming removed 2 bases from V and 3 bases from J, with 7 bases in between. The CDR3, as DNA: TGTGCCAGCAGCTTATTCGGGGAAGAGACCCAGTACTTC. This gives the protein CASSLFGEETQYF.

J is TRBJ2-7 and V is TRBV5-1; a weak D match, TRBD2 (5 bases). The CDR3 consists of 13 residues. Germline V gene sequence: CDR1 SGHRS, CDR2 YFSETQ. Trimming removed 4 bases at V and 7 bases at J, with 15 bases between. As DNA, the CDR3 is TGCGCCAGCAGCCCCTCGTCGGGGTGGGAGCAGTACTTC. It translates to CASSPSSGWEQYF.

This clone has only one observation. The chain combines TRBV9 with TRBJ2-5, with D possibly being TRBD2 (5 bases). The germline V and J ends were trimmed by 4 bases and 1 base, with 14 bases remaining between them. Germline V gives CDR1 SGDLS, CDR2 YYNGEE. The length of the CDR3 is 15 residues. CDR3: CASSYTGLIQETQYF. In DNA form, the CDR3 reads TGTGCCAGCAGCTACACCGGACTCATCCAAGAGACCCAGTACTTC.

This clone appeared once. The gene calls are TRBV2 and TRBJ2-7, with TRBD1 identical over 9 bases. Losses at the gene ends were 6 bases for V and 5 bases for J; bases not matched to a gene: 5. The CDR3 loop spans 13 amino acids. CDR1 and CDR2 (germline): SNHLY, FYNNEI. This chain's CDR3 is CASRGGQGHEQYF. The CDR3 coding sequence is TGTGCCAGCAGGGGGGGACAGGGCCACGAGCAGTACTTC.

The chain links TRBV7-8 to TRBJ2-5; 9 nucleotides match TRBD2. Germline assignment: CDR1 SGHVS and CDR2 FQNEAQ. The CDR3 has 13 amino acids. V dropped 6 bases and J dropped 3; count of bases not matched to a gene: 2. The CDR3 is CASSPSGKETQYF. The CDR3 DNA reads TGTGCCAGCAGTCCTAGCGGGAAAGAGACCCAGTACTTC.

This clone was counted a single time. V is TRBV7-9 and J is TRBJ2-1, with 7 bases that match TRBD1. Germline V gene data show CDR1 as SEHNR and CDR2 as FQNEAQ (reference sequence). J lost 7 bases, V lost 5 bases, and 11 bases had no gene match. CDR3 length: 15 residues. For the CDR3, the DNA is TGTGCCAGCAGCGATTTTGGACAGGTTGGGAATGAGCAGTTCTTC. This gives the protein CASSDFGQVGNEQFF.

This clone came up once. V and J are TRBV29-1 and TRBJ2-1; unclear D gene. The V end lost 3 bases, the J end lost 7 bases, and 4 bases lay between the germline ends. The CDR3 runs 10 residues. The germline CDR1 and CDR2 sequences are SQVTM and ANQGSEA. The CDR3 loop reads CSVDGNEQFF. The CDR3 DNA sequence: TGCAGCGTTGACGGTAATGAGCAGTTCTTC.

The rearrangement uses TRBV9 and TRBJ2-7; D perhaps matches TRBD1 (6 bases). The CDR3 spans 15 residues. The V end lost 0 bases, the J end lost 6 bases, and 16 bases lay between the germline ends. Germline lookup yields CDR1 SGDLS and CDR2 YYNGEE. The CDR3 DNA sequence: TGTGCCAGCAGCGTAGCGGCAGGGGCTAAAAGCGAGCAGTACTTC. It codes for CASSVAAGAKSEQYF.

By its share, this clone is medium-sized. The rearrangement links TRBV5-1 to TRBJ2-7; the D is unclear. This CDR3 region has 15 residues. Trimming took 4 bases from V and 2 from J, leaving 16 bases between them. The germline V gene has CDR1 SGHRS and CDR2 YFSETQ. In DNA, the CDR3 is TGCGCCAGCAGCCACCCCTTTTTGAGTCCCTACGAGCAGTACTTC. Residues: CASSHPFLSPYEQYF.

V and J are TRBV29-1 and TRBJ2-4; possibly TRBD1 for D (6 bases). There are 16 residues in the CDR3. Deletions cut 2 bases from V and 0 bases from J, with 14 bases between. Germline V gene lookup returns CDR1 SQVTM and CDR2 ANQGSEA. CDR3 DNA sequence: TGCAGCGTTGAATCCGGGCAGGGGCTAGCCAAAAACATTCAGTACTTC. This codes for CSVESGQGLAKNIQYF.

This sequence joins TRBV5-6 and TRBJ2-1; 14 bases fit TRBD2. Germline-derived CDR1 and CDR2 are SGHDT and YYEEEE. Trimming took 4 bases from V and 0 from J; bases not matched to a gene: 3. The CDR3 has 17 amino acids. This CDR3 reads CASSRGLAGDSYNEQFF. The CDR3 DNA sequence: TGTGCCAGCAGCCGGGGACTAGCGGGAGACTCCTACAATGAGCAGTTCTTC.

The chain employs TRBV6-6 and TRBJ2-7; 8 bases agree with TRBD1. The CDR3 consists of 15 residues. Germline CDR1 reads MNHNY; CDR2 reads SVGAGI (reference sequence). The V and J ends lost 0 bases and 1 base, in that order; junction bases with no gene match: 2. DNA for the CDR3: TGTGCCAGCAGTTACTCGGGACAGGTATCCTACGAGCAGTACTTC. The encoded protein is CASSYSGQVSYEQYF.

This clone was found once. The CDR3 region is CARLDRGSSSNQPQHF. In nucleotides, the CDR3 is TGCGCCCGCTTGGACAGGGGGAGTTCTAGCAATCAGCCCCAGCATTTT. The chain is built from TRBV23-1 and TRBJ1-5, with 10 bases that match TRBD1. TRBV23-1 is an open reading frame, and its role is uncertain. The junction had 10 bases not matched to a gene; V was cut back by 11 bases and J by 0 bases. The CDR3 runs to 16 residues.

This clone was observed a handful of times. J is TRBJ2-7 and V is TRBV25-1, with D perhaps matching TRBD1 (5 bases). CDR1 is MGHDK, CDR2 SYGVNS, per germline. The CDR3 consists of 13 residues. The V end lost 3 bases, the J end lost 10 bases, and 16 bases lay between the germline ends. CDR3 protein: CASSDGFGDRQYF. Here the CDR3 DNA reads TGTGCCAGCAGTGATGGGTTCGGAGACAGACAGTACTTC.

The chain recombines TRBV19 with TRBJ1-2, with a tentative D call TRBD1 (6 bases). Germline CDR1 and CDR2: LNHDA and SQIVND (reference sequence). The CDR3 covers 15 residues. Trimming cost V 2 bases and J 4 bases, with 14 bases left between them. CDR3 region: CASSIQQGKTYGYTF. In nucleotides, the CDR3 is TGTGCCAGTAGTATACAACAGGGCAAGACCTATGGCTACACCTTC.

This clone is a singleton in its sample. The chain is built from TRBV5-1 and TRBJ2-1; unclear D gene. This CDR3 region has 13 residues. V was cut by 4 bases and J by 7 bases, with 12 bases left in between. CDR1 and CDR2 from the germline V gene are SGHRS and YFSETQ. CDR3 protein: CASSHRVSNEQFF. The CDR3 DNA reads TGCGCCAGCAGCCACCGGGTCTCTAATGAGCAGTTCTTC.

This rearrangement joins TRBV5-1 to TRBJ2-7; D uncertain. The CDR3 covers 14 residues. Germline V gene sequence: CDR1 SGHRS, CDR2 YFSETQ. Trimming stripped 1 base from V and 2 bases from J, with 10 bases between. As DNA, the CDR3 is TGCGCCAGCAGCTTGAGAGGCAGAACCTACGAGCAGTACTTC. Its translation: CASSLRGRTYEQYF.

The chain carries TRBV19 and TRBJ2-3; D gene uncertain. The length of the CDR3 is 15 residues. CDR1 and CDR2 (germline): LNHDA, SQIVND (reference sequence). Trimming took off 5 bases at V and 6 bases at J, with 18 bases between the two ends. This CDR3 reads CASSELAVPQDTQYF. The CDR3 DNA reads TGTGCCAGTAGTGAGCTGGCGGTCCCCCAGGATACGCAGTATTTT.

CDR3 protein: CATRQGAYTEAFF. The CDR3 DNA sequence: TGTGCCACCAGACAGGGGGCATACACTGAAGCTTTCTTT. The genes are TRBV6-5 and TRBJ1-1; 10 bases are a match to TRBD1. In germline, CDR1 is MNHEY, CDR2 SVGAGI. The V segment lost 10 bases and the J segment 3 bases; nucleotides outside the gene matches: 5. This CDR3 has 13 amino acids.